These 22 T cell receptor beta chains came from one sample sequenced in a study of blood T cell repertoires in COVID-19. Sequenced by immunoSEQ multiplex PCR; TCRdb stores in-frame clones only, minus some. The repertoire holds hundreds of thousands of clones, with around 90% as singletons. The sample taken for sequencing was peripheral blood. These receptors originate from a woman between 40 and 50 years old who had recovered from COVID-19.

For this clone: At one end, the junction sequence differs from germline, possibly due to a read error. The CDR3 loop is CASSLGEGVYEQYF. The CDR3 coding sequence is TGTGCTAGCAGCTTAGGTGAGGGGGTCTACGAGCAGTACTTC. The chain combines TRBV7-7 with TRBJ2-7, with TRBD1 as a possible D gene (6 bases). The V gene's germline CDR1 is SSHAT and CDR2 FNYEAQ (reference sequence). This CDR3 spans 14 amino acids.

The chain uses TRBV5-4 and TRBJ2-1, with TRBD2 matching over 13 bases. The CDR3 length is 15 residues. Trimming removed 0 bases from V and 9 bases from J; junction bases left unmatched: 3. Germline CDR1 SGHNT, CDR2 YYREEE (reference sequence). In DNA form, the CDR3 reads TGTGCCAGCAGCTTGGGTACTAGCGGGAGGGGTGAGCAGTTCTTC. This translates into CASSLGTSGRGEQFF.

The chain carries TRBV4-3 and TRBJ1-1; D is unclear. The CDR3 is 13 amino acids. The V and J ends lost 0 bases and 4 bases respectively, with 6 bases between them. CDR1 is LGHNA, CDR2 YSLEER, per germline. The CDR3 DNA reads as TGCGCCAGCAGCCAAGATCGGTTCACTGAAGCTTTCTTT. Translation gives CASSQDRFTEAFF.

The sample holds one count of this clone. Other DNA sequences of this sample code for an identical CDR3. The chain combines TRBV28 with TRBJ1-2, with a tentative D call TRBD1 (6 bases). Germline V gives CDR1 MDHEN, CDR2 SYDVKM. There are 14 residues in the CDR3. The V gene lost 0 bases and the J gene lost 8 bases, with 13 bases spanning the gap. The CDR3 DNA follows: TGTGCCAGCAGTTTATGGAGGGGGGGTCGCGGCTACACCTTC. The encoded protein is CASSLWRGGRGYTF.

This clone was observed once. The chain carries TRBV7-2 and TRBJ1-3; 8 bases align to TRBD1. The germline V gene has CDR1 SGHTA and CDR2 FQGNSA. V was clipped by 5 bases and J by 9 bases; unmatched bases: 6. This CDR3 is 13 amino acids long. The CDR3 nucleotides read TGTGCCAGCAGCCCGGACAGGGCAGGCACCATATATTTT. Encoded protein: CASSPDRAGTIYF.

Concerning this clone itself: The same CDR3 also results from other DNA sequences found in this sample. The genes are TRBV12-3 or TRBV12-4 and TRBJ1-2; 7 bases fit TRBD1. V lost 6 bases, J lost 3 bases, and 4 bases stayed unmatched. The CDR3 sequence is 13 residues long. CDR3: CASSLGGDYGYTF. The CDR3 region has the DNA TGTGCCAGCAGCCTAGGGGGCGACTATGGCTACACCTTC.

For this clone: Sequence at one end of the junction differs from germline and may be a read error. V is TRBV27 and J is TRBJ2-7, with D possibly matching TRBD2 (5 bases). In germline, CDR1 is MNHEY, CDR2 SMNVEV (reference sequence). This CDR3 comprises 13 residues. The CDR3 sequence: CASSLARDGSPLF. The CDR3 DNA reads TGTGCCAGCAGTTTAGCCCGAGATGGGAGCCCCTTATTC.

This chain uses TRBV11-3 with TRBJ2-5; D gene ambiguous. The germline V gene encodes CDR1 SGHNT and CDR2 YENEEA. The CDR3 is 17 amino acids. Trimming cost V 3 bases and J 1 base, with 18 bases left between them. CDR3 DNA: TGTGCCAGCAGCTTGGGCCGCCAGGTGGCTCCCCAAGAGACCCAGTACTTC. It yields the protein CASSLGRQVAPQETQYF. Drawing the rest from reference TRBV11-3 and TRBJ2-5, the complete variable domain is EAGVVQSPRYKIIEKKQPVAFWCNPISGHNTLYWYLQNLGQGPELLIRYENEEAVDDSQLPKDRFSAERLKGVDSTLKIQPAELGDSAVYLCASSLGRQVAPQETQYFGPGTRLLVL.

This chain uses TRBV27 with TRBJ1-2; 8 bases are shared with TRBD1. The V gene's germline CDR1 is MNHEY and CDR2 SMNVEV (reference sequence). The CDR3 consists of 14 residues. The V and J ends lost 2 bases and 2 bases, in that order; junction bases with no gene match: 1. CDR3 DNA sequence: TGTGCCAGCAGTTTACGGACAGGGAACTATGGCTACACCTTC. As protein: CASSLRTGNYGYTF.

The rearrangement links TRBV6-5 to TRBJ1-5; TRBD1 might be the D (6 bases). Trimming took 6 bases from V and 6 from J, leaving 15 bases between them. The CDR3 runs 14 residues. Germline CDR1 MNHEY, CDR2 SVGAGI. This CDR3 reads CASRQGWEGQPQHF. The CDR3 bases are TGTGCCAGCAGGCAGGGGTGGGAAGGTCAGCCCCAGCATTTT.

This sequence joins TRBV7-8 and TRBJ1-4; D not certain. The CDR3 loop spans 10 amino acids. Germline values: CDR1 SGHVS, CDR2 FQNEAQ. V lost 8 bases, J lost 8 bases, and 6 bases lay in between. CDR3 amino acids: CASGREKLFF. CDR3 DNA: TGTGCCAGCGGGAGGGAAAAACTGTTTTTT.

The J gene is TRBJ2-6, the V gene TRBV5-6, with D tentatively TRBD1 (5 bases). The V end lost 1 base, the J end lost 0 bases, and 14 bases lay between the germline ends. Per germline, CDR1 SGHDT and CDR2 YYEEEE. This CDR3 spans 18 amino acids. In nucleotides, the CDR3 is TGTGCCAGCAGCTTGTCCCAGGGAACCTTCTCTGGGGCCAACGTCCTGACTTTC. Translated: CASSLSQGTFSGANVLTF.

This chain connects TRBV6-2 or TRBV6-3 to TRBJ2-1, with D maybe TRBD2 (6 bases). The germline V gene has CDR1 MNHEY and CDR2 SVGEGT. The CDR3 covers 15 residues. The germline V and J ends were trimmed by 4 bases and 6 bases, with 16 bases remaining between them. The CDR3 sequence: CASSLAGPVGNEQFF. The DNA for the CDR3 is TGTGCCAGCAGTTTGGCGGGGCCGGTTGGCAATGAGCAGTTCTTC.

The chain couples TRBV6-5 to TRBJ1-5; D is perhaps TRBD1 (6 bases). V was shortened by 5 bases and J by 5 bases, with 13 bases between the two germline ends. This CDR3 has 14 residues. The germline V gene has CDR1 MNHEY and CDR2 SVGAGI. The CDR3 region is CASSRQDRHQPQHF. In DNA form, the CDR3 reads TGTGCCAGCAGTAGACAGGACCGCCATCAGCCCCAGCATTTT.

The J gene is TRBJ2-7, the V gene TRBV4-2, with a weak D call TRBD1 (5 bases). The germline V gene encodes CDR1 LGHNA and CDR2 YNFKEQ. This CDR3 contains 12 residues. V was clipped by 0 bases and J by 9 bases, with 9 bases between them. This CDR3 reads CASSQEGLGQYF. Here the CDR3 DNA reads TGTGCCAGCAGCCAAGAGGGGCTAGGGCAGTACTTC.

CDR3 sequence: CASSVGSGVVYNEQFF. As DNA, the CDR3 is TGTGCCAGCAGCGTAGGGTCCGGAGTGGTCTACAATGAGCAGTTCTTC. The rearrangement uses TRBV9 and TRBJ2-1; D is uncertain. The CDR3 totals 16 residues. V was shortened by 0 bases and J by 3 bases, with 13 bases between the two germline ends. CDR1 SGDLS and CDR2 YYNGEE come from the germline V gene.

The chain couples TRBV5-6 to TRBJ2-7; the D is unclear. V lost 6 bases and J lost 2, with 12 bases in between. The germline CDR1 and CDR2 sequences are SGHDT and YYEEEE. The CDR3 length is 13 residues. The CDR3 reads CASTGADPYEQYV. The CDR3 bases are TGTGCCAGCACCGGAGCTGATCCCTACGAGCAGTACGTC.

The gene calls are TRBV6-1 and TRBJ2-1; 11 nucleotides match TRBD2. Germline V gene sequence: CDR1 MNHNS, CDR2 SASEGT. The CDR3 is 15 residues long. V gave up 1 base and J gave up 8 bases; unmatched junction bases: 4. The CDR3 nucleotides are TGTGCCAGCAGTGAAGAGGCTAGCGGGAGGCATGAGCAGTTCTTC. Amino acid sequence: CASSEEASGRHEQFF.

J is TRBJ1-6 and V is TRBV5-6, with 8 bases that match TRBD1. This CDR3 region has 14 residues. J gave up 9 bases and V 3 bases, and 5 bases lay outside the gene matches. CDR1 and CDR2 (germline): SGHDT, YYEEEE. CDR3 protein: CASSSRGLGSPLHF. The CDR3 nucleotides are TGTGCCAGCAGCTCCAGGGGGCTGGGTTCACCCCTCCACTTT.

The V call is TRBV11-2, the J call TRBJ2-1; TRBD2 agrees at 10 bases. This CDR3 region has 14 residues. In germline, CDR1 is SGHAT, CDR2 FQNNGV. V gave up 4 bases and J gave up 10 bases; unmatched junction bases: 7. CDR3 nucleotides: TGTGCCAGCAGCTCGCCTAGAGCGGGAGGGGAGCAGTTCTTC. It specifies CASSSPRAGGEQFF.

The J gene is TRBJ2-2, the V gene TRBV9, with 7 bases aligning to TRBD2. Germline V CDR1 and CDR2: SGDLS, YYNGEE. V shed 4 bases and J 4 bases; nucleotides not matched to a gene: 10. This CDR3 comprises 16 residues. The chain's CDR3 is CASSRRLAVSTGELFF. The CDR3 bases are TGTGCCAGCAGCAGACGACTAGCAGTTTCCACCGGGGAGCTGTTTTTT.

The chain combines TRBV29-1 with TRBJ1-2; maybe TRBD1 (6 bases). The V gene lost 4 bases and the J gene lost 0 bases, with 12 bases spanning the gap. The CDR3 loop spans 14 amino acids. CDR1 SQVTM and CDR2 ANQGSEA come from the germline V gene. The DNA for the CDR3 is TGCAGCGTTGCTACAGGGTTCGCTAACTATGGCTACACCTTC. It codes for CSVATGFANYGYTF. Together with reference TRBV29-1 and TRBJ1-2, the CDR3 gives the full variable domain: SAVISQKPSRDICQRGTSLTIQCQVDSQVTMMFWYRQQPGQSLTLIATANQGSEATYESGFVIDKFPISRPNLTFSTLTVSNMSPEDSSIYLCSVATGFANYGYTFGSGTRLTVV.